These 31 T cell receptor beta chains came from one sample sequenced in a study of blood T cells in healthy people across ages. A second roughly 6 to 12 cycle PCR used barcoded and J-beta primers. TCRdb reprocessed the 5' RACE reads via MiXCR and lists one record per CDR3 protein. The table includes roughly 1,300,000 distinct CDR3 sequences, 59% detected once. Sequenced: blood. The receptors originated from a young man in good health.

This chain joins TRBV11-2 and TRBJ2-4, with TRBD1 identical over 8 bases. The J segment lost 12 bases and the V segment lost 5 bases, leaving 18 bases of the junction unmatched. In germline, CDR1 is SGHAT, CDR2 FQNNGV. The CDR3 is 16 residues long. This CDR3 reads CASSRGSGQGENTQYF. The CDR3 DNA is TGTGCCAGCAGCCGAGGGTCCGGACAGGGTGAAAATACTCAGTACTTC. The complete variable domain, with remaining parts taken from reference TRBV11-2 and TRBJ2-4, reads EAGVAQSPRYKIIEKRQSVAFWCNPISGHATLYWYQQILGQGPKLLIQFQNNGVVDDSQLPKDRFSAERLKGVDSTLKIQPAKLEDSAVYLCASSRGSGQGENTQYFGAGTRLSVL.

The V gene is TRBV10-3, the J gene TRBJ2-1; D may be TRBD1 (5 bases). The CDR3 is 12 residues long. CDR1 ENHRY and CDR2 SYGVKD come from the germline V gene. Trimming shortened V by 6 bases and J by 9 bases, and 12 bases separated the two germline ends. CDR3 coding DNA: TGTGCCATCAGGAACAGTGACAGTGAGCAGTTCTTC. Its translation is CAIRNSDSEQFF.

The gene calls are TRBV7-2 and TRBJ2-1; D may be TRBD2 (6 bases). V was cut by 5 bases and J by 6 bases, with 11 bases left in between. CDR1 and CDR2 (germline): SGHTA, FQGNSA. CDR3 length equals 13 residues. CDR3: CASSRLGGNEQFF. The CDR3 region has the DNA TGTGCCAGCAGCCGGTTGGGGGGCAATGAGCAGTTCTTC.

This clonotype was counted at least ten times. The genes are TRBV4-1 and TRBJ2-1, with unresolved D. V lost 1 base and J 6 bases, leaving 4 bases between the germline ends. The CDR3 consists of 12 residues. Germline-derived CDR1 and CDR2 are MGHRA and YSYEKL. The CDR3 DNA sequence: TGCGCCAGCAGCCAAGGGATCAATGAGCAGTTCTTC. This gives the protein CASSQGINEQFF.

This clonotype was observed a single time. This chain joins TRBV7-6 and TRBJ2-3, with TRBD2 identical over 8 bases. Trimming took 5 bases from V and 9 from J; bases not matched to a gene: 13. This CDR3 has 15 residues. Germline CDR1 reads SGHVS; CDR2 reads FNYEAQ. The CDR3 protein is CASSNLAGNPATQYF. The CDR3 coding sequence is TGTGCCAGCAGCAACCTAGCGGGCAATCCTGCCACGCAGTATTTT.

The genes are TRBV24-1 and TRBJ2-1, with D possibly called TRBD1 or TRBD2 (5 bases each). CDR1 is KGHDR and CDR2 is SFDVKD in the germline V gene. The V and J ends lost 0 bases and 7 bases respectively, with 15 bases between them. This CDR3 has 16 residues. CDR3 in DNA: TGTGCCACCAGTGATTTGGCCCGGGACGGGTTGAATGAGCAGTTCTTC. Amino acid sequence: CATSDLARDGLNEQFF.

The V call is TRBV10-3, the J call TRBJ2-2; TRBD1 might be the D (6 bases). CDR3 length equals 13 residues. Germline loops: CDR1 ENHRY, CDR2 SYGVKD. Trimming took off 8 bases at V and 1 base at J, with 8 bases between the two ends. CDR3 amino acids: CAIGGENTGELFF. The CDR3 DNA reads TGTGCCATCGGGGGCGAGAACACCGGGGAGCTGTTTTTT.

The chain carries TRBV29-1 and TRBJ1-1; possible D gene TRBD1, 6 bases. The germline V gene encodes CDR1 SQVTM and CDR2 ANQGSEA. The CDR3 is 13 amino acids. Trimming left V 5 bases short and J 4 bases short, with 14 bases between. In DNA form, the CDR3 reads TGCAGCGTTTTTATTCAGGGGCTCACTGAAGCTTTCTTT. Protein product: CSVFIQGLTEAFF. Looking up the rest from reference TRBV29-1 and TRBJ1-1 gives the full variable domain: SAVISQKPSRDICQRGTSLTIQCQVDSQVTMMFWYRQQPGQSLTLIATANQGSEATYESGFVIDKFPISRPNLTFSTLTVSNMSPEDSSIYLCSVFIQGLTEAFFGQGTRLTVV.

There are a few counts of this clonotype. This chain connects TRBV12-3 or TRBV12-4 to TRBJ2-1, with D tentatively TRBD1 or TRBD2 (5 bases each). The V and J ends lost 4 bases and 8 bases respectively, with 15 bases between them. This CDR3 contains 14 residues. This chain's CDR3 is CASSSHGGEYEQFF. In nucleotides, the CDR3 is TGTGCCAGCAGTTCCCATGGGGGTGAGTATGAGCAGTTCTTC.

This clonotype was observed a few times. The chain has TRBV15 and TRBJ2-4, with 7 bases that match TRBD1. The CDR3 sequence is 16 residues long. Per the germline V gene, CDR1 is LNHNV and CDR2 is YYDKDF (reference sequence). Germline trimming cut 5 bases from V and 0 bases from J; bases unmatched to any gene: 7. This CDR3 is CATSPRDSLAKNIQYF. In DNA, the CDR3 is TGTGCCACCAGCCCCCGGGACAGTCTAGCCAAAAACATTCAGTACTTC.

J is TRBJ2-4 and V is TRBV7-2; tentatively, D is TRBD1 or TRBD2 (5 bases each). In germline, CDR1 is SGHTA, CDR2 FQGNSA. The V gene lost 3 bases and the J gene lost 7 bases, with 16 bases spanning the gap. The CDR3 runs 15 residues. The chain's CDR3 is CASSFLERGPNIQYF. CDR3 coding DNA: TGTGCCAGCAGCTTCCTGGAGAGGGGCCCTAACATTCAGTACTTC.

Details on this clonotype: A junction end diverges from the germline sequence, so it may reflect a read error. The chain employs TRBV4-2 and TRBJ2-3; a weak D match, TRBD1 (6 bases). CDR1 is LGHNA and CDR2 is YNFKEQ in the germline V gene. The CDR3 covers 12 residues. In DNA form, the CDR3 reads TGTGCCAACAGCCACGAGGACAGAACGCAGTATTTT. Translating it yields CANSHEDRTQYF.

CDR3 sequence reads: CASSPLFTGNGQETQYF. The CDR3 region has the DNA TGTGCCAGCAGCCCCCTCTTTACAGGGAACGGTCAGGAGACCCAGTACTTC. The chain has TRBV6-1 and TRBJ2-5, with a weak D call TRBD1 (6 bases). There are 17 residues in the CDR3. The germline V gene has CDR1 MNHNS and CDR2 SASEGT. Trimming shortened V by 6 bases and J by 5 bases, and 25 bases separated the two germline ends.

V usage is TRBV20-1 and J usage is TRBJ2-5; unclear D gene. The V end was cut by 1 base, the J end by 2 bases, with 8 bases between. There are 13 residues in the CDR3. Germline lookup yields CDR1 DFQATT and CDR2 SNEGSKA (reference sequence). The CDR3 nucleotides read TGCAGTGCTAGAGGGGTCGGACAAGAGACCCAGTACTTC. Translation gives CSARGVGQETQYF.

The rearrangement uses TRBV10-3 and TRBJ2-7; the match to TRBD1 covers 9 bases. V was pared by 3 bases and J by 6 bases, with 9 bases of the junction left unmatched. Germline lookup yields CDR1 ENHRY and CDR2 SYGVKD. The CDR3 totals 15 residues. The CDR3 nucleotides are TGTGCCATCAGTGAAGCTAGACAGGGGGATCTCGAGCAGTACTTC. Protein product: CAISEARQGDLEQYF.

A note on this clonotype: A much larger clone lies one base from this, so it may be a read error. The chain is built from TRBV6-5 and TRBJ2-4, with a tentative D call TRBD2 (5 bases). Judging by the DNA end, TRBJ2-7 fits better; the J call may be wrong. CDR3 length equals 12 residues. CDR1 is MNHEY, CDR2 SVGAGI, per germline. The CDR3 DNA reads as TGTGCCAGCAGGTCCCGGGGCTACGAGCAGTACTTC. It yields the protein CASRSRGYEQYF.

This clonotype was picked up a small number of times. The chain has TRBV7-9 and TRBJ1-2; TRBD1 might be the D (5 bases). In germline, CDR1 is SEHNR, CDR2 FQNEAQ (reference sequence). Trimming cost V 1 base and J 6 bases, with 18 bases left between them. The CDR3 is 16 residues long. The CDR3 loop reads CASSLVLPGPRDGYTF. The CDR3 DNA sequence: TGTGCCAGCAGCTTAGTCCTACCGGGACCCAGAGATGGCTACACCTTC.

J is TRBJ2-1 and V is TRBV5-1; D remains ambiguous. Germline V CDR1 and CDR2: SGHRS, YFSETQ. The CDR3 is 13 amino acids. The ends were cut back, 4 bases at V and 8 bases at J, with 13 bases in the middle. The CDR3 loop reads CASSVVGVDEQFF. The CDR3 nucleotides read TGCGCCAGCAGCGTGGTTGGTGTGGATGAGCAGTTCTTC.

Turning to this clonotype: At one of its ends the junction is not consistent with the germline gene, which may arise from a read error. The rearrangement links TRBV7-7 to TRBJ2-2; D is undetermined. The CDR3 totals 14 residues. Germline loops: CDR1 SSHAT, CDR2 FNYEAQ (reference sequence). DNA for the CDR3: TGTGCTAGCAGCTCCTATGGCGAGGCCGGGGAGCTGTTTTTT. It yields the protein CASSSYGEAGELFF.

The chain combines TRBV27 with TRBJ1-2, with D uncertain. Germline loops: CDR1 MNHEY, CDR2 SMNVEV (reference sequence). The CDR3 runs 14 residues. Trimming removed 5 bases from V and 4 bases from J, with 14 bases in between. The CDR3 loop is CASSRGGLVYGYTF. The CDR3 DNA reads TGTGCCAGCAGTCGAGGAGGGCTGGTCTATGGCTACACCTTC.

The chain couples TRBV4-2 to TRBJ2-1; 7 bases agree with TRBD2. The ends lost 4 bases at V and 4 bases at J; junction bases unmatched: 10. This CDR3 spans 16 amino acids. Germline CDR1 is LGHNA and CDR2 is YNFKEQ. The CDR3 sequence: CASSRDVGLRYNEQFF. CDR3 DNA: TGTGCCAGCAGCCGCGATGTGGGACTACGATACAATGAGCAGTTCTTC.

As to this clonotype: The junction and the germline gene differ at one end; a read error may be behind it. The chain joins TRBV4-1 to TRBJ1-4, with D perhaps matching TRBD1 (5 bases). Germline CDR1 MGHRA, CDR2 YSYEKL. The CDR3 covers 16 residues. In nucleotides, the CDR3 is TGCGCCAGCAGCCAAGGATCTCGAGGGACTAATGAAAAGCTGTTTTTT. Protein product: CASSQGSRGTNEKLFF.

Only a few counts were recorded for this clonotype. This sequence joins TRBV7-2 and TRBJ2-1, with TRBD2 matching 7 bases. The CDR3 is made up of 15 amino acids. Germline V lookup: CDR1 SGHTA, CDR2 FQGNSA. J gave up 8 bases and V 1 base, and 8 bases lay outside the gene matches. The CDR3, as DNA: TGTGCCAGCAGCTTAGGGACTAGTTGGGGCGATGAGCAGTTCTTC. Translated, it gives CASSLGTSWGDEQFF.

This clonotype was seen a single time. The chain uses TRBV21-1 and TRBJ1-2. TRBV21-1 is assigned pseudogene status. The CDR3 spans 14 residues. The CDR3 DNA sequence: TGTGCCAGCACCCAGACCCAGCTAGACTATGGCTACACCTTC. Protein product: CASTQTQLDYGYTF.

CDR3 sequence reads: CATSREGGGQGTEKLFF. CDR3 nucleotide sequence: TGTGCCACCAGCAGAGAGGGGGGTGGACAGGGGACTGAAAAACTGTTTTTT. The genes are TRBV15 and TRBJ1-4; 9 positions match TRBD1. The trim removed 0 bases at V and 7 bases at J, leaving 9 bases unmatched. CDR1 LNHNV and CDR2 YYDKDF come from the germline V gene (reference sequence). The CDR3 sequence is 17 residues long.

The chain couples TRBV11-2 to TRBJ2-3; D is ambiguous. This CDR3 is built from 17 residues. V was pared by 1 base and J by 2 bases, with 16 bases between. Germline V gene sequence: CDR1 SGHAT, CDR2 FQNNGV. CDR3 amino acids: CASSLALETSATDTQYF. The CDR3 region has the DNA TGTGCCAGCAGCTTAGCCCTCGAGACGAGCGCCACAGATACGCAGTATTTT. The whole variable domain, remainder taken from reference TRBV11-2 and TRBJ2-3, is EAGVAQSPRYKIIEKRQSVAFWCNPISGHATLYWYQQILGQGPKLLIQFQNNGVVDDSQLPKDRFSAERLKGVDSTLKIQPAKLEDSAVYLCASSLALETSATDTQYFGPGTRLTVL.

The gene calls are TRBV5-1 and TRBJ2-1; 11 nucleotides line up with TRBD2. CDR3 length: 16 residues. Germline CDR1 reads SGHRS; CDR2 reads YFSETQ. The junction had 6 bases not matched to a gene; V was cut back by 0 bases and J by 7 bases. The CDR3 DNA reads TGCGCCAGCAGCTTGGCCATAGCGGGGGGGCCTAATGAGCAGTTCTTC. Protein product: CASSLAIAGGPNEQFF.

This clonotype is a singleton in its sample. The CDR3 loop reads CASSVPEDRGLEDTQYF. The CDR3, as DNA: TGTGCCAGCAGTGTACCGGAGGACAGGGGTTTAGAGGATACGCAGTATTTT. The chain is built from TRBV2 and TRBJ2-3; 9 bases line up with TRBD1. The V segment lost 4 bases and the J segment 6 bases; nucleotides outside the gene matches: 14. This CDR3 is 17 amino acids long. Per the germline V gene, CDR1 is SNHLY and CDR2 is FYNNEI.

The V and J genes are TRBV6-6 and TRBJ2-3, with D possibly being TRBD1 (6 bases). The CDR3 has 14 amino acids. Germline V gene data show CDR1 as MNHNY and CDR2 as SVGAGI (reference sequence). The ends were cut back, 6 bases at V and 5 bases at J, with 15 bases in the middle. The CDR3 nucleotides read TGTGCCAGCAGCTCGATGACAGGTCAAGATACGCAGTATTTT. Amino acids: CASSSMTGQDTQYF.

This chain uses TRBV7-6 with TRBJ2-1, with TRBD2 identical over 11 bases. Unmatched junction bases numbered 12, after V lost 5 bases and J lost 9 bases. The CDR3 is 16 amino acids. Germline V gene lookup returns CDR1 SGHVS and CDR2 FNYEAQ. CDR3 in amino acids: CASSLYLSSGGSEQFF. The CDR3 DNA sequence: TGTGCCAGCAGCCTATACCTGTCTAGCGGGGGGAGTGAGCAGTTCTTC.

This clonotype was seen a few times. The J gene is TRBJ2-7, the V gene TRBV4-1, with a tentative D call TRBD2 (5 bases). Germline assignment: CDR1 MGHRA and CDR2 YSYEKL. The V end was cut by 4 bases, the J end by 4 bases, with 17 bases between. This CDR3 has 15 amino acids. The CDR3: CASSRGGGLDYEQYF. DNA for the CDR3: TGCGCCAGCAGCCGCGGTGGAGGTCTGGATTACGAGCAGTACTTC.